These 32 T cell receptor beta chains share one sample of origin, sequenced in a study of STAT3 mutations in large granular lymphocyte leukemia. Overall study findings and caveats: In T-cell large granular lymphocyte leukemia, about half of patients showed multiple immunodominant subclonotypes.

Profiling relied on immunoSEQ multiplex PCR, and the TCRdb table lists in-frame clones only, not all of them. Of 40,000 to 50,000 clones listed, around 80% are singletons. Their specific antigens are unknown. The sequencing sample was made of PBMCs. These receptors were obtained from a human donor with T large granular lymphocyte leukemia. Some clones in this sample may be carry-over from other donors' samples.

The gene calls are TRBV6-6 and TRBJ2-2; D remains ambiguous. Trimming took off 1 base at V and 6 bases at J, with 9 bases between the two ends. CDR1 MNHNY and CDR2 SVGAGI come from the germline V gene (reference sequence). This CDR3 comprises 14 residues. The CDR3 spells CASSYYEVAGELFF. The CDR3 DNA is TGTGCCAGCAGTTACTACGAGGTGGCCGGGGAGCTGTTTTTT.

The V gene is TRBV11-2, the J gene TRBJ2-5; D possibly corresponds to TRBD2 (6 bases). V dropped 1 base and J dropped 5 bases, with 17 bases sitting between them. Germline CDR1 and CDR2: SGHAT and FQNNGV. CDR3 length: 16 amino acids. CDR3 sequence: CASSLGGTPSGETQYF. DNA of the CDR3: TGTGCCAGCAGCTTAGGCGGGACTCCTTCGGGGGAGACCCAGTACTTC. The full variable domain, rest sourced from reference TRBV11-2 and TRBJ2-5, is EAGVAQSPRYKIIEKRQSVAFWCNPISGHATLYWYQQILGQGPKLLIQFQNNGVVDDSQLPKDRFSAERLKGVDSTLKIQPAKLEDSAVYLCASSLGGTPSGETQYFGPGTRLLVL.

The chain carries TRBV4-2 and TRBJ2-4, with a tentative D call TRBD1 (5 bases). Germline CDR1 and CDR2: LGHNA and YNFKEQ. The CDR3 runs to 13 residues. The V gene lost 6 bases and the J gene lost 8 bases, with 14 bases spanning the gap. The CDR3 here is CASRMDTVDIQYF. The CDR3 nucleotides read TGTGCCAGCAGAATGGACACGGTGGACATTCAGTACTTC.

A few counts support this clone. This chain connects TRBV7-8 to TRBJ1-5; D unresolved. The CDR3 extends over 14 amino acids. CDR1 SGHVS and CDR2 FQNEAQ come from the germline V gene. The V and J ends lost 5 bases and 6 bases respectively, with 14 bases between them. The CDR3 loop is CASSPPGLIQPQHF. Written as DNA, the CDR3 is TGTGCCAGCAGCCCTCCCGGGCTTATTCAGCCCCAGCATTTT.

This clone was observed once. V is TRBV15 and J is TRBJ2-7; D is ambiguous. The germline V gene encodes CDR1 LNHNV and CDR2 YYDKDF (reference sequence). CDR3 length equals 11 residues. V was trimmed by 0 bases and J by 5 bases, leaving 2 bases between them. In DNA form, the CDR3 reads TGTGCCACCAGCAGAGATGACGAGCAGTACGTC. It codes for CATSRDDEQYV.

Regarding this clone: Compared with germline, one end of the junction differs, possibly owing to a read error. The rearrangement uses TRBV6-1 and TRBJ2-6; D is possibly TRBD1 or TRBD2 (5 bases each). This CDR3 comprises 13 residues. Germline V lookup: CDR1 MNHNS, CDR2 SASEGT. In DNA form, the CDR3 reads TGTGCCAGCAGTGAAGGAGGGGCAAACGTCCTGACTTTC. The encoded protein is CASSEGGANVLTF.

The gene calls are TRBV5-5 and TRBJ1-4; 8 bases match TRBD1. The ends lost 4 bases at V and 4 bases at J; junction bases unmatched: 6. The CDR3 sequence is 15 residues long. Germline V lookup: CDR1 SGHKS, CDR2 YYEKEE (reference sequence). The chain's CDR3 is CASSTAGGVNEKLFF. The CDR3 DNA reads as TGTGCCAGCAGCACGGCAGGGGGCGTTAATGAAAAACTGTTTTTT.

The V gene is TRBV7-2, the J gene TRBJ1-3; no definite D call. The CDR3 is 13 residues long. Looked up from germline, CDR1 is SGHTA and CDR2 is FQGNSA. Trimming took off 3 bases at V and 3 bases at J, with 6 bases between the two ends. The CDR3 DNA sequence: TGTGCCAGCAGCTTGACGATTGGAAACACCATATATTTT. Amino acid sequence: CASSLTIGNTIYF. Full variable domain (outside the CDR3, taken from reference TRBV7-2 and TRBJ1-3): GAGVSQSPSNKVTEKGKDVELRCDPISGHTALYWYRQSLGQGLEFLIYFQGNSAPDKSGLPSDRFSAERTGGSVSTLTIQRTQQEDSAVYLCASSLTIGNTIYFGEGSWLTVV.

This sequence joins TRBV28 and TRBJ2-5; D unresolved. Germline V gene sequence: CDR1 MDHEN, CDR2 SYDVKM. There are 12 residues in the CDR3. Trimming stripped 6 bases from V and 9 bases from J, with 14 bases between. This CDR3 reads CASSQIPGPQYF. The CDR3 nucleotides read TGTGCCAGCAGCCAAATACCCGGGCCCCAGTACTTC.

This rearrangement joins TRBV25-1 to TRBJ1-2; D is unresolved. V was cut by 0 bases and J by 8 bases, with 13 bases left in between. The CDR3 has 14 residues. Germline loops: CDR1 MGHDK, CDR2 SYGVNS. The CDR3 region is CASSEYGARRGYTF. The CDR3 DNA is TGTGCCAGCAGTGAATATGGCGCCCGTAGGGGCTACACCTTC.

CDR3 amino acids: CASSLFGTSGSTDTQYF. CDR3 coding DNA: TGCGCCAGCAGTTTATTCGGGACTAGCGGTAGCACAGATACGCAGTATTTT. The chain links TRBV5-1 to TRBJ2-3, with TRBD2 matching 11 bases. The junction had 8 bases not matched to a gene; V was cut back by 5 bases and J by 0 bases. Germline values: CDR1 SGHRS, CDR2 YFSETQ. The CDR3 covers 17 residues.

CDR3 amino acids: CASTSGLSQYF. The DNA for the CDR3 is TGTGCCAGCACCTCAGGACTGTCCCAGTACTTC. This chain connects TRBV5-5 to TRBJ2-5; TRBD2 might be the D (5 bases). The CDR3 has 11 residues. Germline V lookup: CDR1 SGHKS, CDR2 YYEKEE (reference sequence). V was trimmed by 6 bases and J by 9 bases, leaving 12 bases between them. Filled out from reference TRBV5-5 and TRBJ2-5, the complete variable domain reads DAGVTQSPTHLIKTRGQQVTLRCSPISGHKSVSWYQQVLGQGPQFIFQYYEKEERGRGNFPDRFSARQFPNYSSELNVNALLLGDSALYLCASTSGLSQYFGPGTRLLVL.

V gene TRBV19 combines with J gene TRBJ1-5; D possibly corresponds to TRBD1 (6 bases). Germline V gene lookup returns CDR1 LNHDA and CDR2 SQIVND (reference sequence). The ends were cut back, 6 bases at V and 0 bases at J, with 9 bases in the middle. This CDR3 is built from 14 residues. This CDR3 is CASSTGSSNQPQHF. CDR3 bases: TGTGCCAGTAGCACAGGGAGTAGCAATCAGCCCCAGCATTTT.

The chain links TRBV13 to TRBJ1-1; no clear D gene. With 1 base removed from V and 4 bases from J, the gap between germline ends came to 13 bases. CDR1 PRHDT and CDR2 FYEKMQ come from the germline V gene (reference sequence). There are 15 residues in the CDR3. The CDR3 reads CASSLAAGLFTEAFF. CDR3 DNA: TGTGCCAGCAGCTTAGCCGCCGGACTGTTCACTGAAGCTTTCTTT.

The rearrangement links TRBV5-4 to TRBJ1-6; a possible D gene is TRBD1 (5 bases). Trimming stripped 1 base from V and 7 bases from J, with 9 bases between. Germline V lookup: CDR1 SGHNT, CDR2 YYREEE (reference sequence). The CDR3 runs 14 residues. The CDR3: CASSLSGNNSPLHF. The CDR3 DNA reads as TGTGCCAGCAGCTTGTCAGGGAACAATTCACCCCTCCACTTT.

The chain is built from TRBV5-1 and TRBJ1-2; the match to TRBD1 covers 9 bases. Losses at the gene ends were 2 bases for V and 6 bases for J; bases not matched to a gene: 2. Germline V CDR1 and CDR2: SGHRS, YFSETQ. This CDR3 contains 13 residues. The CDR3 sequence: CASSFTGGDGYTF. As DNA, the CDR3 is TGCGCCAGCAGCTTTACAGGGGGCGATGGCTACACCTTC.

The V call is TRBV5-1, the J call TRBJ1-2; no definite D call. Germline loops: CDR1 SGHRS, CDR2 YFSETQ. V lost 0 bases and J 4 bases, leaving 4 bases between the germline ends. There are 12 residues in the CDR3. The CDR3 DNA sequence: TGCGCCAGCAGCTTGGCCAGCTATGGCTACACCTTC. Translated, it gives CASSLASYGYTF.

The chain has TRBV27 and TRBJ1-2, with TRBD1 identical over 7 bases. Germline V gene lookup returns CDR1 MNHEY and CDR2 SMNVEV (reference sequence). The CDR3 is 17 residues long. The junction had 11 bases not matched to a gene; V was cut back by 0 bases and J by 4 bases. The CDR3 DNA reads TGTGCCAGCAGTTTATCGGAGAGACAGGGAAGACTCTATGGCTACACCTTC. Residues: CASSLSERQGRLYGYTF.

In nucleotides, the CDR3 is TGTGCCAGTAGTTCATGGAGCGGACAGGGCAGCAATCAGCCCCAGCATTTT. Translation gives CASSSWSGQGSNQPQHF. The gene calls are TRBV19 and TRBJ1-5; TRBD1 aligns across 8 bases. V lost 5 bases to trimming and J lost 1 base; unmatched junction nucleotides: 10. The germline V gene encodes CDR1 LNHDA and CDR2 SQIVND (reference sequence). This CDR3 region has 17 residues.

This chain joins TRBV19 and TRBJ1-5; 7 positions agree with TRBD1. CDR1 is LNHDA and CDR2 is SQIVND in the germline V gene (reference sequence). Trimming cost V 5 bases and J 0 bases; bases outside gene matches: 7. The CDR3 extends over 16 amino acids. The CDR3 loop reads CASSRTGGYSNQPQHF. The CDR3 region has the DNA TGTGCCAGTAGTCGGACAGGAGGCTATAGCAATCAGCCCCAGCATTTT.

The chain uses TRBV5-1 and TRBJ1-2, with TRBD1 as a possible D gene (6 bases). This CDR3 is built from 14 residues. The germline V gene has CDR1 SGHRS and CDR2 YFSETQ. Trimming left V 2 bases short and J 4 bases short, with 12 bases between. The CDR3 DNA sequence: TGCGCCAGCAGCTTTTCAGGGGTCGGCTATGGCTACACCTTC. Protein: CASSFSGVGYGYTF.

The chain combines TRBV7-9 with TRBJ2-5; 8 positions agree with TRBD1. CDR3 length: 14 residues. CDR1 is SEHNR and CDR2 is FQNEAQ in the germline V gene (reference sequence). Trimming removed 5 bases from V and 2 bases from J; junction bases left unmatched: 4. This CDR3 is CASSQQGVQETQYF. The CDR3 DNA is TGTGCCAGCAGCCAACAGGGGGTACAAGAGACCCAGTACTTC.

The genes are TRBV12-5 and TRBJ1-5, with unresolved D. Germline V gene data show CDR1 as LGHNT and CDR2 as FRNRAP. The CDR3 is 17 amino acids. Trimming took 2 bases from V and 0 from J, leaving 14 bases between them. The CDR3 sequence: CASGLRQEDDSNQPQHF. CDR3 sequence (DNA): TGTGCTAGTGGTTTGAGGCAGGAGGACGATAGCAATCAGCCCCAGCATTTT.

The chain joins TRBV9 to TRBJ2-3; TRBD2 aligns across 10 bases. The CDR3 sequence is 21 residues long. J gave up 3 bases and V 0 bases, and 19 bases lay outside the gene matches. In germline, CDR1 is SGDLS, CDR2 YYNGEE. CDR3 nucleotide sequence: TGTGCCAGCAGCGTAGGGAATGGTGGGAGCGGGGGGGCATATGGGACAGATACGCAGTATTTT. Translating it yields CASSVGNGGSGGAYGTDTQYF.

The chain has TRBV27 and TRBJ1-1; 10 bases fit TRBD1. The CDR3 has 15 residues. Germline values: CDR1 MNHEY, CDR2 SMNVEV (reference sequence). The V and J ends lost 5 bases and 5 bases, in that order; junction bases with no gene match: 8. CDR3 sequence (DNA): TGTGCCAGCAGTCGCCTGACAGGGGGCAGAACTGAAGCTTTCTTT. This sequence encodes CASSRLTGGRTEAFF.

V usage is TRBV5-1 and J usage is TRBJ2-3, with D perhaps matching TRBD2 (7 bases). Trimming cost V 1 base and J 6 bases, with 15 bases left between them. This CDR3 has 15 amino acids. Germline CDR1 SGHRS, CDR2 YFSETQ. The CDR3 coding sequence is TGCGCCAGCAGCTTGCGGGCGGGGGCGAGCGATACGCAGTATTTT. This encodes CASSLRAGASDTQYF.

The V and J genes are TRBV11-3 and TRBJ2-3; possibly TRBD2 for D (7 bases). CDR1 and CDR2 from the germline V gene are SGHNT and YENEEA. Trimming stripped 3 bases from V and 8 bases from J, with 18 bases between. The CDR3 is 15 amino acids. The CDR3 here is CASSFSGGLEGTQYF. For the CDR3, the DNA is TGTGCCAGCAGCTTTTCCGGGGGGCTGGAAGGTACGCAGTATTTT.

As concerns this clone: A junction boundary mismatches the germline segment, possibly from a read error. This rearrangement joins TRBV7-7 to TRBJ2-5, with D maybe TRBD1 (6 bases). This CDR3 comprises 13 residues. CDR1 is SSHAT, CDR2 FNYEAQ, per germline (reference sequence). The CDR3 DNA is TGTGCTAGCAGCTTACGACAGGCAGAGACCCAGTACTTC. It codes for CASSLRQAETQYF.

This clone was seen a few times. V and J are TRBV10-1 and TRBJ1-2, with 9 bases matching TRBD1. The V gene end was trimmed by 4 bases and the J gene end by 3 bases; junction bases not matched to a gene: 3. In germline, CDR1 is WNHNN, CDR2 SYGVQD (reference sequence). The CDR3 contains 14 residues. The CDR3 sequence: CASSGGQGDYGYTF. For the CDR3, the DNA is TGCGCCAGCAGTGGGGGACAGGGTGACTATGGCTACACCTTC.

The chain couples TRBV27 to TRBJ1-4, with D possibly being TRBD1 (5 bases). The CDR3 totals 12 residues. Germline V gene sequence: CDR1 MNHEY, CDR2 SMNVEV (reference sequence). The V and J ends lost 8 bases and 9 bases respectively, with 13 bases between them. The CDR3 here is CASGAARQKLFF. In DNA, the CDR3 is TGTGCCAGCGGGGCAGCCCGGCAAAAACTGTTTTTT.

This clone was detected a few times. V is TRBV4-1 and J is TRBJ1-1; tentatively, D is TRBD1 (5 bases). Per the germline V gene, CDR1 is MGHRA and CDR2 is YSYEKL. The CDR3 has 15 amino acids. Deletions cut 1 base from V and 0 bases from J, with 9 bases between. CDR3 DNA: TGCGCCAGCAGCCAAGGGCAGGGTGTGAACACTGAAGCTTTCTTT. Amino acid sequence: CASSQGQGVNTEAFF.

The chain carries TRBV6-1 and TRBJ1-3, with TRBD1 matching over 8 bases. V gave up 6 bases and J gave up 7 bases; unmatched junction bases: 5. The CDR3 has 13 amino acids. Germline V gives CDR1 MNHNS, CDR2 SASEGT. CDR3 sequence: CASSRQGTNTIYF. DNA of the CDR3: TGTGCCAGCAGCCGACAGGGGACGAACACCATATATTTT.